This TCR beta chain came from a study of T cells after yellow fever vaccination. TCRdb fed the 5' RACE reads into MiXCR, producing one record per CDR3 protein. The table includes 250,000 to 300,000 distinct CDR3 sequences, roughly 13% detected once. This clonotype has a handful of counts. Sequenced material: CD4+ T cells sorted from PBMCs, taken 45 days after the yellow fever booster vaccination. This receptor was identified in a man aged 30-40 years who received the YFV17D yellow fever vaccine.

CDR3 amino acids: CATSRGQYQETQYF. As DNA, the CDR3 is TGTGCCACCAGTCGAGGACAGTACCAAGAGACCCAGTACTTC. V is TRBV24-1 and J is TRBJ2-5, with D possibly being TRBD1 (6 bases). V lost 6 bases, J lost 0 bases, and 10 bases lay in between. Germline-derived CDR1 and CDR2 are KGHDR and SFDVKD. This CDR3 spans 14 amino acids.